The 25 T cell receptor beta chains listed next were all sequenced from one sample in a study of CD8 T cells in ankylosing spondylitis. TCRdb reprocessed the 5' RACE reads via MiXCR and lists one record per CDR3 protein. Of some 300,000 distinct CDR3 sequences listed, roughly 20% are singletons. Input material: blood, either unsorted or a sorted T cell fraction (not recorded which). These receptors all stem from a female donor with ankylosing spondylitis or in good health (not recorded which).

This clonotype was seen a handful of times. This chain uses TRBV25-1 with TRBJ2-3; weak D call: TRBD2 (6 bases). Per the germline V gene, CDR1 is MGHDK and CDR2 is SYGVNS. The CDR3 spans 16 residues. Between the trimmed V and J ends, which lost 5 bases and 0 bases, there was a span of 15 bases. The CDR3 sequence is CASSRSGRSSTDTQYF. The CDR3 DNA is TGTGCCAGCAGTCGAAGCGGGCGATCTAGCACAGATACGCAGTATTTT.

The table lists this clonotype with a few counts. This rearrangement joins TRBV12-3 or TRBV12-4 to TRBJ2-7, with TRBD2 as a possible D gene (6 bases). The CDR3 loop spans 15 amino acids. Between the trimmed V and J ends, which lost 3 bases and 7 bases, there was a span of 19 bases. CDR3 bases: TGTGCCAGCAGTTTTCGATCAGCGGCGGCGGGGGAGCAGTACTTC. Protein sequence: CASSFRSAAAGEQYF.

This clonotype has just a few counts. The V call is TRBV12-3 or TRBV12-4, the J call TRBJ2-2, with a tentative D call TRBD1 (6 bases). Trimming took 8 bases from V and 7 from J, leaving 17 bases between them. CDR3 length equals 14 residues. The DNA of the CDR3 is TGTGCCAGCTTGTCCGGGACAATACTCGGGGAGCTGTTTTTT. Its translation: CASLSGTILGELFF.

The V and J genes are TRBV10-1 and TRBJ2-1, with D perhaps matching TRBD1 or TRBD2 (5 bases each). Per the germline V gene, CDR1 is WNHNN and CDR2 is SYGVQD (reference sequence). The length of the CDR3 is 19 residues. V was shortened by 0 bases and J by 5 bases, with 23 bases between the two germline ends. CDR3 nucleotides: TGCGCCAGCAGTGAGTCGAAGGGCAGAGGGGCCTTGTTTAACAATGAGCAGTTCTTC. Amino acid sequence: CASSESKGRGALFNNEQFF.

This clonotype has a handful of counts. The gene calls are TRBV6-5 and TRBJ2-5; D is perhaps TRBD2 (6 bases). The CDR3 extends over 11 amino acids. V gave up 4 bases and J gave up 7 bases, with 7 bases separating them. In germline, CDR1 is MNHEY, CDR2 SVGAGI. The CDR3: CASSWGGTQYF. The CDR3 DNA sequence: TGTGCCAGCAGTTGGGGAGGGACCCAGTACTTC.

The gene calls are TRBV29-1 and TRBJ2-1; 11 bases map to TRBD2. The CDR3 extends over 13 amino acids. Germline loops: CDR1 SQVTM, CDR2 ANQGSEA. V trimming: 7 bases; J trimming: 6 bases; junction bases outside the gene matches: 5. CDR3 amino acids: CSAATSGSNEQFF. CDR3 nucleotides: TGCAGCGCCGCAACTAGCGGGAGCAATGAGCAGTTCTTC.

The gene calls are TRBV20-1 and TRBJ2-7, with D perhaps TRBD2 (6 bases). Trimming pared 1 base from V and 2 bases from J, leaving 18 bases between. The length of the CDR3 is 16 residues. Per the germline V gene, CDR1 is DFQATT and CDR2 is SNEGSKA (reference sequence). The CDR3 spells CSARVPGRNLPYEQYF. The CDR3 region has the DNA TGCAGTGCTAGAGTCCCGGGGAGGAACCTACCCTACGAGCAGTACTTC.

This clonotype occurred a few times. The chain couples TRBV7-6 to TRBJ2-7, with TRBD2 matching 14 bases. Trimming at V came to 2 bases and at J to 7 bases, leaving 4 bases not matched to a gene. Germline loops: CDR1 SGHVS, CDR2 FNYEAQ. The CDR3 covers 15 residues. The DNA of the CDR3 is TGTGCCAGCAGCTTATTGACTAGCGGGAGGGAAGAGCAGTACTTC. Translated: CASSLLTSGREEQYF.

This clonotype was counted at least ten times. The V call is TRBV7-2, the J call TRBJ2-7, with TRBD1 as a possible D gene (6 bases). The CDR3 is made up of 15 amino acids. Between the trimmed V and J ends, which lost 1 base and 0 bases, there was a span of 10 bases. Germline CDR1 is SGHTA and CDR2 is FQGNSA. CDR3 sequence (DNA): TGTGCCAGCAGCTTAGTAGGGACAAGCTCCTACGAGCAGTACTTC. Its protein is CASSLVGTSSYEQYF.

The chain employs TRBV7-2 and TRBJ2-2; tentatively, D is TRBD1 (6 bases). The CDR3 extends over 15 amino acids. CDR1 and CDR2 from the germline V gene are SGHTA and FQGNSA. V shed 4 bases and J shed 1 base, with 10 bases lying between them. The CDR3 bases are TGTGCCAGCAGCTCTAGGGGGAAGAACACCGGGGAGCTGTTTTTT. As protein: CASSSRGKNTGELFF.

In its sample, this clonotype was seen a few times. The CDR3 DNA reads as TGCAGCGTTGAAGAAGACAGGGAGCTTGCTGGAAACACCATATATTTT. Protein: CSVEEDRELAGNTIYF. The chain carries TRBV29-1 and TRBJ1-3, with 7 bases aligning to TRBD1. The trim removed 0 bases at V and 2 bases at J, leaving 7 bases unmatched. The CDR3 has 16 residues. The V gene's germline CDR1 is SQVTM and CDR2 ANQGSEA.

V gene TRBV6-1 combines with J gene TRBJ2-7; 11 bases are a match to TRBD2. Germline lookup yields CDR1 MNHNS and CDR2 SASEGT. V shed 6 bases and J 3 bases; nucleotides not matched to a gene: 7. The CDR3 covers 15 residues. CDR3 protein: CASSRLLAGVYEQYF. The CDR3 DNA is TGTGCCAGCAGCCGACTACTAGCGGGAGTCTACGAGCAGTACTTC.

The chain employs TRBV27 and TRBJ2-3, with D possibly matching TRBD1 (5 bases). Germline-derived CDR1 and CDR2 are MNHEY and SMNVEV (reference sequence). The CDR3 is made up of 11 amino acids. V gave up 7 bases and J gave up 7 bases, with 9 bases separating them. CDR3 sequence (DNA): TGTGCCAGCACCTACAGGAATACGCAGTATTTT. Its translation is CASTYRNTQYF.

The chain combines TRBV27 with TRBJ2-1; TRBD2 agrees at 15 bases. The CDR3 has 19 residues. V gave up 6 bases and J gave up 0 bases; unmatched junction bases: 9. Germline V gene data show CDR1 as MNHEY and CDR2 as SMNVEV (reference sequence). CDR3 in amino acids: CASRGLRTSGRASYNEQFF. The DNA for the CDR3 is TGTGCCAGCAGGGGGCTTAGGACTAGCGGGAGGGCCTCCTACAATGAGCAGTTCTTC.

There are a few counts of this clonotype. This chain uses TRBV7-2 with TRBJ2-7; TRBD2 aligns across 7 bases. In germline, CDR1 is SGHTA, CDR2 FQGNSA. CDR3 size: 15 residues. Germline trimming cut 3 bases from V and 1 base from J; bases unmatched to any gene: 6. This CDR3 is CASSFILARSYEQYF. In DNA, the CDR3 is TGTGCCAGCAGCTTTATACTAGCGAGATCCTACGAGCAGTACTTC.

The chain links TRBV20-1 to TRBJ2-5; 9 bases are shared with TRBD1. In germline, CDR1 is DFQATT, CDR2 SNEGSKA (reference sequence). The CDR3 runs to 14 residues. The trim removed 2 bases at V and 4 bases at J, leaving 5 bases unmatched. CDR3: CSARRGQGLETQYF. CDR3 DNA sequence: TGCAGTGCTAGAAGAGGACAGGGGCTAGAGACCCAGTACTTC.

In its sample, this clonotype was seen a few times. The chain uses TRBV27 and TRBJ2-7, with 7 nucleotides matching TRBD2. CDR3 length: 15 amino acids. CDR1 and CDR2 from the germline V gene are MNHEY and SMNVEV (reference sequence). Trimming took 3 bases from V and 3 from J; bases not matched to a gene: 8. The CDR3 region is CASSFLGGSFYEQYF. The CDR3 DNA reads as TGTGCCAGCAGTTTCCTGGGCGGGAGTTTCTACGAGCAGTACTTC.

The CDR3 DNA is TGTGCCAGCAGAGGGACTAGCGGAGGATTTAATGAGCAGTTCTTC. Translated: CASRGTSGGFNEQFF. V and J are TRBV6-1 and TRBJ2-1, with 11 bases lining up with TRBD2. Germline-derived CDR1 and CDR2 are MNHNS and SASEGT. The CDR3 extends over 15 amino acids. V was clipped by 6 bases and J by 7 bases; unmatched bases: 8.

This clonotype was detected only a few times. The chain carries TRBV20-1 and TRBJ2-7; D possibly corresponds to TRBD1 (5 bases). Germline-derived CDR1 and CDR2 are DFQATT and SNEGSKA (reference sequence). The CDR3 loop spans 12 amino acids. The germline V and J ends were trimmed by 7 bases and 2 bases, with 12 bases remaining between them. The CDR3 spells CSVSTAAYEQYF. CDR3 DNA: TGCAGTGTTTCGACAGCAGCCTACGAGCAGTACTTC.

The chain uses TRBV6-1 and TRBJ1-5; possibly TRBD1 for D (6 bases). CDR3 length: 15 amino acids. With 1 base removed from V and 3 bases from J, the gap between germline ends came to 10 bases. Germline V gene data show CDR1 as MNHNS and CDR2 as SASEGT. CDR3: CASSEVRGYNQPQHF. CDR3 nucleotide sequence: TGTGCCAGCAGTGAAGTCAGGGGTTACAATCAGCCCCAGCATTTT.

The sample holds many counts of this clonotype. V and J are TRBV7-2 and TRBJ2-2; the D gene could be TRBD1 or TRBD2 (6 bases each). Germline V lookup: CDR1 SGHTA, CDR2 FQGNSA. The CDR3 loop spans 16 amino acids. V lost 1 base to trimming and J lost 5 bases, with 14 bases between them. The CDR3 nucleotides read TGTGCCAGCAGCTTAGGCAACGGGGGCGGGACCGGGGAGCTGTTTTTT. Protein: CASSLGNGGGTGELFF.

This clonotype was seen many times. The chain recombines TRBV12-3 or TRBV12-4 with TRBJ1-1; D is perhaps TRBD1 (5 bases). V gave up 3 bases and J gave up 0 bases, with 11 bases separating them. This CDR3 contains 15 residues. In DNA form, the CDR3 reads TGTGCCAGCAGTTTGGAGGGGACCATGAACACTGAAGCTTTCTTT. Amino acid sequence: CASSLEGTMNTEAFF.

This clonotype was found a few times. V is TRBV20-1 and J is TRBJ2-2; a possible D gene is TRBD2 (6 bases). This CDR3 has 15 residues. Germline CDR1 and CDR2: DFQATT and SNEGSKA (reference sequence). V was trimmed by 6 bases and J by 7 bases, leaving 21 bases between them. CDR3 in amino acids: CSARVIVGGGGELFF. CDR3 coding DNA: TGCAGTGCCCGAGTTATCGTGGGAGGTGGCGGGGAGCTGTTTTTT.

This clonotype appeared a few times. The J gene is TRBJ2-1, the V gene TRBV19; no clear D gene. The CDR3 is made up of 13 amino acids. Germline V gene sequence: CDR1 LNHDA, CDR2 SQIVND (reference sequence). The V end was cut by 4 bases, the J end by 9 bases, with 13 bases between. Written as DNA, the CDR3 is TGTGCCAGTAGTAGAAAGAGGCTCATTGAGCAGTTCTTC. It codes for CASSRKRLIEQFF.

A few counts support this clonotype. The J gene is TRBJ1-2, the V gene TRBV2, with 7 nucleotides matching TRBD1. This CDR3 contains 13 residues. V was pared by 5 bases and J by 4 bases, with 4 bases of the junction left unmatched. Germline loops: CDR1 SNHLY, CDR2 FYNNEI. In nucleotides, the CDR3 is TGTGCCAGCAGTACACAGGGGCCCTATGGCTACACCTTC. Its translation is CASSTQGPYGYTF.